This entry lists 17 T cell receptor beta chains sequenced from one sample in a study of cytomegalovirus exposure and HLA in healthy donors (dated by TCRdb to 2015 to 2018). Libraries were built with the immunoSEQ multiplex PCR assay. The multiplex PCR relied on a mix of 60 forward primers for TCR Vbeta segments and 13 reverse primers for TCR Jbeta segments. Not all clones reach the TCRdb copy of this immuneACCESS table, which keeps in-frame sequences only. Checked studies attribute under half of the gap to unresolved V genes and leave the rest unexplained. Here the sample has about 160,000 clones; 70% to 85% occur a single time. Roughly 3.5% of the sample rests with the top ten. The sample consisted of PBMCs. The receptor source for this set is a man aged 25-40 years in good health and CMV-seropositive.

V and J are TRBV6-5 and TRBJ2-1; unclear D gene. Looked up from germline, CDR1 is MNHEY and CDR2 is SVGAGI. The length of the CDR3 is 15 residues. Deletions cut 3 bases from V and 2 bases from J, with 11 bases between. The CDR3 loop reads CASSYGPHTYNEQFF. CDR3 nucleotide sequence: TGTGCCAGCAGTTATGGGCCCCACACCTACAATGAGCAGTTCTTC.

The CDR3 DNA follows: TGTGCCAGCAGTTCTCGCCGGGACAGGGGCCGGTACTTC. It encodes CASSSRRDRGRYF. The chain is built from TRBV6-5 and TRBJ2-7, with 10 positions matching TRBD1. The junction had 9 bases not matched to a gene; V was cut back by 4 bases and J by 12 bases. The CDR3 contains 13 residues. Per germline, CDR1 MNHEY and CDR2 SVGAGI.

The CDR3 sequence: CASSLRTGGAWGTDTQYF. CDR3 nucleotides: TGTGCCAGCAGCCTAAGAACAGGGGGCGCTTGGGGCACAGATACGCAGTATTTT. The chain joins TRBV28 to TRBJ2-3; TRBD1 aligns across 9 bases. This CDR3 has 18 residues. Per the germline V gene, CDR1 is MDHEN and CDR2 is SYDVKM. V dropped 6 bases and J dropped 1; count of bases not matched to a gene: 14.

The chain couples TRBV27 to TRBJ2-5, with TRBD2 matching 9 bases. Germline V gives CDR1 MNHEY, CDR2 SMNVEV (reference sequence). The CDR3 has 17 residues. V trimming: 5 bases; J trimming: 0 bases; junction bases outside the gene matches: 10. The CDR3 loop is CASSPDLAGPYQETQYF. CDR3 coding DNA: TGTGCCAGCAGTCCCGATCTAGCGGGGCCCTACCAAGAGACCCAGTACTTC.

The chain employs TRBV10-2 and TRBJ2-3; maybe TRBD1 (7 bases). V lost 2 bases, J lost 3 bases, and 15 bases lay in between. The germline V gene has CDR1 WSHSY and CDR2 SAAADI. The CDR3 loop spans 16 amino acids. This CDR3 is CASSEIRGAVTDTQYF. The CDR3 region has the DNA TGCGCCAGCAGTGAGATCAGGGGGGCAGTTACAGATACGCAGTATTTT.

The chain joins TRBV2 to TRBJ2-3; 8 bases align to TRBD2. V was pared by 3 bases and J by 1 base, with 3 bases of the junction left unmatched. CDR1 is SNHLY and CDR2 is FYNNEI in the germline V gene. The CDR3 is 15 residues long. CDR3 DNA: TGTGCCAGCAGTGAGGCGGGGGGCGGCACAGATACGCAGTATTTT. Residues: CASSEAGGGTDTQYF.

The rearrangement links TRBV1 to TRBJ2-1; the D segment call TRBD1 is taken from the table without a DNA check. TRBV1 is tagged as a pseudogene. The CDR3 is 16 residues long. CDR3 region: CTSSQHSGQTYNEQFF. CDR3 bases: TGCACCAGCAGCCAACACTCTGGTCAGACATACAATGAGCAGTTCTTC.

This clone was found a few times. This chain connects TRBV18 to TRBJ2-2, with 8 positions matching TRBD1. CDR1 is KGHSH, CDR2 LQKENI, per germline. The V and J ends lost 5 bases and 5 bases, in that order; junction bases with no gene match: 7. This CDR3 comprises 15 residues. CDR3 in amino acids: CASSTQGAYTGELFF. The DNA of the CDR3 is TGTGCCAGCTCAACTCAGGGGGCGTATACCGGGGAGCTGTTTTTT.

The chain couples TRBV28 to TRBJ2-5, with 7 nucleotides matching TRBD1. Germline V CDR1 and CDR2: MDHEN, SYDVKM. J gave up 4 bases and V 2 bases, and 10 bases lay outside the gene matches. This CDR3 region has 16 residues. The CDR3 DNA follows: TGTGCCAGCAGTTTACCTCGACAGGGTACGGGAGAGACCCAGTACTTC. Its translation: CASSLPRQGTGETQYF.

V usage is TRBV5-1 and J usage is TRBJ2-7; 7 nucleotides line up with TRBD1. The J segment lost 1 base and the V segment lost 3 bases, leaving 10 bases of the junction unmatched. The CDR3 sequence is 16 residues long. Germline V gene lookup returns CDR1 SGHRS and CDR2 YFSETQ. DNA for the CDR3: TGCGCCAGCAGCTCCAACCTATGGACAGGTTCCTACGAGCAGTACTTC. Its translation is CASSSNLWTGSYEQYF.

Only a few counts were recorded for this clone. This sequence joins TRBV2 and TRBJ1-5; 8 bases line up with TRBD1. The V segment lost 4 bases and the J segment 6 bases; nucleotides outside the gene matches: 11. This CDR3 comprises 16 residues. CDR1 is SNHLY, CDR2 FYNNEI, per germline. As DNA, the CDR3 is TGTGCCAGCAGTGGAAACGGACAGGGTTGGGGTCAGCCCCAGCATTTT. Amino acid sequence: CASSGNGQGWGQPQHF. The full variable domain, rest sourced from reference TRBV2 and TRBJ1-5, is EPEVTQTPSHQVTQMGQEVILRCVPISNHLYFYWYRQILGQKVEFLVSFYNNEISEKSEIFDDQFSVERPDGSNFTLKIRSTKLEDSAMYFCASSGNGQGWGQPQHFGDGTRLSIL.

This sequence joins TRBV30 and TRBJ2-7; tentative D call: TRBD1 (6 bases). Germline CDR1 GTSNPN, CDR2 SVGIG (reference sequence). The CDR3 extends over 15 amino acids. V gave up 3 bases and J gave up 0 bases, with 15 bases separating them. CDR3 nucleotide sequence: TGTGCCTGGAGGGAGAGGGGGTTCGGCTCCTACGAGCAGTACTTC. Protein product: CAWRERGFGSYEQYF. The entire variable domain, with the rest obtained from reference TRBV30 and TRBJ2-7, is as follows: SQTIHQWPATLVQPVGSPLSLECTVEGTSNPNLYWYRQAAGRGLQLLFYSVGIGQISSEVPQNLSASRPQDRQFILSSKKLLLSDSGFYLCAWRERGFGSYEQYFGPGTRLTVT.

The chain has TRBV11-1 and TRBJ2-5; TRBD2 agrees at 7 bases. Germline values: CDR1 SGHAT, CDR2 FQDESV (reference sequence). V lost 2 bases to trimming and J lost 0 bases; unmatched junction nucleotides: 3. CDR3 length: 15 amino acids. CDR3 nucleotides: TGTGCCAGCAGCTTAACAGCGGGGAACCAAGAGACCCAGTACTTC. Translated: CASSLTAGNQETQYF.

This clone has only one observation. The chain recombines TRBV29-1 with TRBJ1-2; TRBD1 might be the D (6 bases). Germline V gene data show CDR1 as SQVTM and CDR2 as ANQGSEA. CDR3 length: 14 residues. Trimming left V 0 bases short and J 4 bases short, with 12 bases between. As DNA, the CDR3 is TGCAGCGTTGAAGATCTCGGGGACACCTATGGCTACACCTTC. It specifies CSVEDLGDTYGYTF.

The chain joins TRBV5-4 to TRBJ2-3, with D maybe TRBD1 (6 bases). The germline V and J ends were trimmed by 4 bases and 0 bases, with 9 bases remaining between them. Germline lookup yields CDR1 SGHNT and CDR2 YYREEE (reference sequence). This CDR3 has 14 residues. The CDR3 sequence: CASSPDSSTDTQYF. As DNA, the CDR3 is TGTGCCAGCAGCCCGGACAGTAGCACAGATACGCAGTATTTT.

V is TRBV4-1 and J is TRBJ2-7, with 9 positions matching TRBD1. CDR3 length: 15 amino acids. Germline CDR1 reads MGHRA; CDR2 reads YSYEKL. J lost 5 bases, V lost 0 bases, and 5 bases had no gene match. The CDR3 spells CASSQEGTGFHEQYF. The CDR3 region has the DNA TGCGCCAGCAGCCAAGAAGGGACAGGGTTCCACGAGCAGTACTTC.

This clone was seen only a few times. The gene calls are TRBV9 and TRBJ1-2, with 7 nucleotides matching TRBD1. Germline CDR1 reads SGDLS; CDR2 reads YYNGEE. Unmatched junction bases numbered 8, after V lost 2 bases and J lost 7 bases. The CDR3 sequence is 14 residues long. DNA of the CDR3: TGTGCCAGCAGCGTCTCGGACAGGAGGGGTGGCTACACCTTC. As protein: CASSVSDRRGGYTF. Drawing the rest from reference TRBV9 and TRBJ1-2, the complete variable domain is DSGVTQTPKHLITATGQRVTLRCSPRSGDLSVYWYQQSLDQGLQFLIQYYNGEERAKGNILERFSAQQFPDLHSELNLSSLELGDSALYFCASSVSDRRGGYTFGSGTRLTVV.